A selection of T cell receptor beta chains follows, all from one sample in a study of spatial heterogeneity in lung cancer. One entry per CDR3 protein, called by TCRdb with MiXCR from the 5' RACE reads. The sample has tens of thousands of distinct CDR3 sequences, around 12% seen once. The specimen comprised PBMCs, sampled at surgery. The receptors were sampled from a male donor with early-stage non-small cell lung cancer. CDR3s include the opening cysteine and the closing phenylalanine or tryptophan. The size of a clone is reported for some rows only, either as once, few or many, or as a class for expanded clones.

CDR3aa: CANRWGWGCYNEQFF
v_gene: TRBV25-1
abundance: NA
j_gene: TRBJ2-1

CDR3aa: CASSFHNEQFF
v_gene: TRBV12-3/TRBV12-4
abundance: few
j_gene: TRBJ2-1

CDR3aa: CASSSTPGTEISPLHF
v_gene: TRBV5-1
abundance: NA
j_gene: TRBJ1-6

CDR3aa: CAWSVSTGTGGNQPQHF
v_gene: TRBV30
abundance: NA
j_gene: TRBJ1-5

CDR3aa: CASSQEGAGGPETQYF
v_gene: TRBV3-1
abundance: NA
j_gene: TRBJ2-5

CDR3aa: CSVLRTGADTEAFF
v_gene: TRBV29-1
abundance: NA
j_gene: TRBJ1-1

CDR3aa: CASSQDLGGGGYTF
v_gene: TRBV14
abundance: few
j_gene: TRBJ1-2

CDR3aa: CASSYSLNTEAFF
v_gene: TRBV6-2/TRBV6-3
abundance: NA
j_gene: TRBJ1-1

CDR3aa: CASSFSTEQFF
v_gene: TRBV11-2
abundance: NA
j_gene: TRBJ2-1

CDR3aa: CASSQVALDEQYF
v_gene: TRBV4-1
abundance: NA
j_gene: TRBJ2-7

CDR3aa: CASSEAAVNQPQHF
v_gene: TRBV2
abundance: few
j_gene: TRBJ1-5

CDR3aa: CASSLDSLDSYEQYF
v_gene: TRBV5-1
abundance: few
j_gene: TRBJ2-7

CDR3aa: CSAREKETAPYEQYF
v_gene: TRBV20-1
abundance: few
j_gene: TRBJ2-7

CDR3aa: CASSLEPAGAGETQYF
v_gene: TRBV11-2
abundance: NA
j_gene: TRBJ2-5

CDR3aa: CSLGAEAFF
v_gene: TRBV20-1
abundance: few
j_gene: TRBJ1-1

CDR3aa: CASSSQMRGYTYEQYF
v_gene: TRBV28
abundance: NA
j_gene: TRBJ2-7

CDR3aa: CASSFNQFPYEQYF
v_gene: TRBV28
abundance: many
j_gene: TRBJ2-7

CDR3aa: CSVEVVRKETQYF
v_gene: TRBV29-1
abundance: NA
j_gene: TRBJ2-5

CDR3aa: CASSLRDRGRTGELFF
v_gene: TRBV12-3/TRBV12-4
abundance: NA
j_gene: TRBJ2-2